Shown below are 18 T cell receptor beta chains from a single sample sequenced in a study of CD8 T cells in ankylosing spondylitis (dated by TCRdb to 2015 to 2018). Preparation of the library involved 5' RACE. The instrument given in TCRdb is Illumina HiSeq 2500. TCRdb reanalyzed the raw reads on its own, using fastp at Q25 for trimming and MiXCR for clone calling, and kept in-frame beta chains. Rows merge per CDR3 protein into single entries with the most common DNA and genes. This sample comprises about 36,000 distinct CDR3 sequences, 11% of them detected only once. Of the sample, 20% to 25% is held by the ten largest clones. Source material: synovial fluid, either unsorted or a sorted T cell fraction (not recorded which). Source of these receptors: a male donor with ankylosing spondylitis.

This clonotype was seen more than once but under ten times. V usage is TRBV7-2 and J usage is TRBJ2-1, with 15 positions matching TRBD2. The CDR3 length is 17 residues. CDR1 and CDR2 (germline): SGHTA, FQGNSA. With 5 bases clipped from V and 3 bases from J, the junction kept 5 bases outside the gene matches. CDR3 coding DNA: TGTGCCAGCAGCCGGGGACTAGCGGGAGGATTCTACAATGAGCAGTTCTTC. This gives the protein CASSRGLAGGFYNEQFF.

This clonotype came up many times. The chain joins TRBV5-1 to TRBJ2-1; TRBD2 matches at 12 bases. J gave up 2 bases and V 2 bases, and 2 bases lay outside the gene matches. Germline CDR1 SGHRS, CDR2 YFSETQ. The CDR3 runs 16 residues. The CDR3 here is CASSLTSGGTYNEQFF. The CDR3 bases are TGCGCCAGCAGCTTAACTAGCGGGGGGACCTACAATGAGCAGTTCTTC.

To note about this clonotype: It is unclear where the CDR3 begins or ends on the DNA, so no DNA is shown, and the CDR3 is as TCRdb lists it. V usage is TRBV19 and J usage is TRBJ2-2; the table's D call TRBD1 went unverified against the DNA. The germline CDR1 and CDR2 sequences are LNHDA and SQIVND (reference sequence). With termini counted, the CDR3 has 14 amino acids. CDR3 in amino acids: CASSRVGTGELFFF.

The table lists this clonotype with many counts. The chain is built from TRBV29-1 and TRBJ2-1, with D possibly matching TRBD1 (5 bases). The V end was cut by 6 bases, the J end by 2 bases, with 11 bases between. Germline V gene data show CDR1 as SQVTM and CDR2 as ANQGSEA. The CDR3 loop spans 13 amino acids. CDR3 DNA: TGCAGCGTCGCAAGGGGCACCTACAATGAGCAGTTCTTC. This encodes CSVARGTYNEQFF.

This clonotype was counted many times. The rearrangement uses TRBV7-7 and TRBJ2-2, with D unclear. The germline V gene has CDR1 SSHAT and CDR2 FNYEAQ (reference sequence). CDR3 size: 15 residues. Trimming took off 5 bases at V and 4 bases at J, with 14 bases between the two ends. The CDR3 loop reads CASSQNAVGTGELFF. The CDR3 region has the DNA TGTGCCAGCAGCCAGAACGCGGTGGGCACCGGGGAGCTGTTTTTT.

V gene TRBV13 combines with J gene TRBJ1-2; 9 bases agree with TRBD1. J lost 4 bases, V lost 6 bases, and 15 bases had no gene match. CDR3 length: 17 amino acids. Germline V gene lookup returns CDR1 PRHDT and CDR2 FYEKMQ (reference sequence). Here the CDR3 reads CASSYDRGRTQVYGYTF. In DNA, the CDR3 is TGTGCCAGCAGTTACGACAGGGGGAGAACTCAGGTCTATGGCTACACCTTC.

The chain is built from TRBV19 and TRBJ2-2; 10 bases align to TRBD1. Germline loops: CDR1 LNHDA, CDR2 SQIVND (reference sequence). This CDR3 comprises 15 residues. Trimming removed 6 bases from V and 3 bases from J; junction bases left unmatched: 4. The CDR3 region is CASRGTGVDTGELFF. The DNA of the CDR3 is TGTGCCAGTAGGGGGACAGGGGTTGACACCGGGGAGCTGTTTTTT.

The CDR3 spells CASSLWTGGIGELFF. The DNA of the CDR3 is TGTGCCAGCAGTTTGTGGACAGGGGGTATCGGGGAGCTGTTTTTT. V usage is TRBV12-3 or TRBV12-4 and J usage is TRBJ2-2, with 10 bases matching TRBD1. J gave up 7 bases and V 3 bases, and 5 bases lay outside the gene matches. The CDR3 has 15 residues.

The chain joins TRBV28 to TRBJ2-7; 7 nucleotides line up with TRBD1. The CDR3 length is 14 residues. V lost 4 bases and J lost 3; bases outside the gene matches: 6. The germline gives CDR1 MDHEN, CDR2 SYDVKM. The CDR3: CASSSQTGSYEQYF. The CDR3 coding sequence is TGTGCCAGCAGTTCCCAGACAGGGAGCTACGAGCAGTACTTC.

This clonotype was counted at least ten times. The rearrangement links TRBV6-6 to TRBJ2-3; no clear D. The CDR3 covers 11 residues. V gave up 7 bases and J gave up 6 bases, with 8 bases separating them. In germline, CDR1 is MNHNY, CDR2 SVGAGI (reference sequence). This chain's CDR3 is CASTAFDTQYF. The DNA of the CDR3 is TGTGCCAGCACCGCGTTCGATACGCAGTATTTT.

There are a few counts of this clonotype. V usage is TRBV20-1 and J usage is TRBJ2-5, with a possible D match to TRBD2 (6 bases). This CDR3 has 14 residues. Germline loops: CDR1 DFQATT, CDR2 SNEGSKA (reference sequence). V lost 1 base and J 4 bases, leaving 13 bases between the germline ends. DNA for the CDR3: TGCAGTGCTAGAGTTGGGGCAGCGGGAGAGACCCAGTACTTC. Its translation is CSARVGAAGETQYF.

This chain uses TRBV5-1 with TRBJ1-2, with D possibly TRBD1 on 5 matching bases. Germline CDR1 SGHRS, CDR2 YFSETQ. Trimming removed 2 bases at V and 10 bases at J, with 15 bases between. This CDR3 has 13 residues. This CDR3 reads CASSFVGGFDYTF. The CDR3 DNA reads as TGCGCCAGCAGCTTCGTGGGGGGTTTCGACTACACCTTC.

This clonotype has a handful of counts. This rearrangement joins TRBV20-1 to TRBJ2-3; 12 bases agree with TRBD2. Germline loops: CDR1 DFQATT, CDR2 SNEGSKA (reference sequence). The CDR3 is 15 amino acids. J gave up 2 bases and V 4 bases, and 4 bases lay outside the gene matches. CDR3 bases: TGCAGTGCTAAGGGACTAGCGGGTATCACAGATACGCAGTATTTT. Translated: CSAKGLAGITDTQYF.

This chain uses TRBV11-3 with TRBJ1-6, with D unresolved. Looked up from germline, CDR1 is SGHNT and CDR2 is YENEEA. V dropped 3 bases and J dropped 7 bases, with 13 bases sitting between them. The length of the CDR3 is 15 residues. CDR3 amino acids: CASSLGRRGNSPLHF. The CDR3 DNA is TGTGCCAGCAGCTTGGGGAGACGAGGGAATTCACCCCTCCACTTT.

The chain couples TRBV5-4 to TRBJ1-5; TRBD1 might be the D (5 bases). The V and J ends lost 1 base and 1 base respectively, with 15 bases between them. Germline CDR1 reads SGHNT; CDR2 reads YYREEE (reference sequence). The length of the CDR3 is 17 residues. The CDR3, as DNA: TGTGCCAGCAGCTTGCGGTCGAGGGGAATCAGCAATCAGCCCCAGCATTTT. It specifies CASSLRSRGISNQPQHF.

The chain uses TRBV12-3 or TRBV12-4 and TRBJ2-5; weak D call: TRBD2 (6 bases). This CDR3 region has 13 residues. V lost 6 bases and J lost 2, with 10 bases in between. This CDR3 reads CASSPSEQETQYF. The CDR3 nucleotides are TGTGCCAGCAGCCCTAGCGAGCAAGAGACCCAGTACTTC.

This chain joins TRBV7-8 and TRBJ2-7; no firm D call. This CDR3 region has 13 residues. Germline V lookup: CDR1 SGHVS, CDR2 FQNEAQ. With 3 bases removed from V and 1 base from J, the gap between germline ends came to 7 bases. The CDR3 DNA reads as TGTGCCAGCAGCTTTCTGCGGTCCTACGAGCAGTACTTC. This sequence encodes CASSFLRSYEQYF.

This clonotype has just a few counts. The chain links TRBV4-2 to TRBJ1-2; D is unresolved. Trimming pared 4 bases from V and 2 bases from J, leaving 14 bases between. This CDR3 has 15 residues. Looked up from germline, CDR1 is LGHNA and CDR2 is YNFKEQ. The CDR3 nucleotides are TGTGCCAGCAGCCCCTCTTCCGGAGCCAACTATGGCTACACCTTC. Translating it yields CASSPSSGANYGYTF.